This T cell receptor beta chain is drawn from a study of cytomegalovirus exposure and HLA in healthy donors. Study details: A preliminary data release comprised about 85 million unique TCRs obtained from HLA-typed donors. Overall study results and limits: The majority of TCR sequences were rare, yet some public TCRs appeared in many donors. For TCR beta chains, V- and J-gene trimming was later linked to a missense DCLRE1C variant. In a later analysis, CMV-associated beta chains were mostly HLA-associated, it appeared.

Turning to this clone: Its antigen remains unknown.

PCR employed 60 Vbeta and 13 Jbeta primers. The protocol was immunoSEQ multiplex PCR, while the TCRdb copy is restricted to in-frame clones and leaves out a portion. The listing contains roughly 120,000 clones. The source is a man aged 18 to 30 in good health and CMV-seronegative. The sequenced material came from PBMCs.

As DNA, the CDR3 is TGTGCCAGCAGCTTGACAGGGATGGATCCCGGGGAGCTGTTTTTT. Amino acid sequence: CASSLTGMDPGELFF. The genes are TRBV7-9 and TRBJ2-2; 7 nucleotides align to TRBD1. Germline values: CDR1 SEHNR, CDR2 FQNEAQ (reference sequence). Trimming at V came to 3 bases and at J to 6 bases, leaving 7 bases not matched to a gene. This CDR3 has 15 amino acids.